Listed below are T cell receptor beta chains from one sample, sequenced in a study of cytomegalovirus exposure and HLA in healthy donors. The data were produced by immunoSEQ multiplex PCR, yet TCRdb's version contains in-frame clones alone and is incomplete. The sample records about 98,000 clones, 74% being singletons. Sequenced sample: PBMCs. Receptors originate from a male donor in good health and CMV-seronegative. Both conserved end residues are trimmed from each CDR3.

v_gene | CDR3aa
TRBV5-1 | ASSLWSSADIQY
TRBV9 | ASSRMTSVDEQY
TRBV7-6 | ASSLASSSTEKLF
TRBV9 | ASSVTSGNHEQF
TRBV30 | AWRRDRGGAFYNEQF
TRBV2 | ASSADRAQPQH
TRBV10-2 | ASSLRTTGGKEKLF
TRBV5-1 | ASSWGDRGTEAF
TRBV4-3 | ASSQVHRTEAF
TRBV29-1 | SATSGTYEQY
TRBV6-1 | ASRLAGVNEQF